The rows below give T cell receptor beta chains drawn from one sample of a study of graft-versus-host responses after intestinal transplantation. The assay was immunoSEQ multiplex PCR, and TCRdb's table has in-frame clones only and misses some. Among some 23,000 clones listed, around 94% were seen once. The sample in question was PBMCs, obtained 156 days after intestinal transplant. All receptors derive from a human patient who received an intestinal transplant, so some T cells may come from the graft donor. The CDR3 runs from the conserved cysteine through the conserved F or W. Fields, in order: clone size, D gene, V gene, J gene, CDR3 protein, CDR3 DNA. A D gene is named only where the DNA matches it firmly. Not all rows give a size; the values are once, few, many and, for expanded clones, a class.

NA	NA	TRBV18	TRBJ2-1	CASSPIRGTSYNEQFF	TGTGCCAGCTCACCAATAAGGGGAACGTCCTACAATGAGCAGTTCTTC
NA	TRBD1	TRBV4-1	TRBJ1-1	CASSQAGGEGTEAFF	TGCGCCAGCAGCCAGGCAGGGGGCGAGGGCACTGAAGCTTTCTTT
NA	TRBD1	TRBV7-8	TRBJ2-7	CASSKGDRGPRGEQYF	TGTGCCAGCAGCAAAGGGGACAGGGGCCCGAGAGGAGAGCAGTACTTC
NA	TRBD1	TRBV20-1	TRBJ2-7	CSAGQGYEQYF	TGCAGTGCTGGACAGGGCTACGAGCAGTACTTC
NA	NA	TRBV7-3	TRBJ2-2	CASSPYGAPGELFF	TGTGCCAGCAGCCCGTACGGGGCCCCCGGGGAGCTGTTTTTT
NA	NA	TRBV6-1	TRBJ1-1	CASRAGSPPEAFF	TGTGCCAGCAGGGCCGGCTCCCCGCCTGAAGCTTTCTTT
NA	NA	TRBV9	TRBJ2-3	CASSVRDIPSTDTQYF	TGTGCCAGCAGCGTACGCGACATACCTAGCACAGATACGCAGTATTTT
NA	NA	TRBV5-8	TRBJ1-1	CASSFGGNTEAFF	TGTGCCAGCAGCTTCGGAGGAAACACTGAAGCTTTCTTT
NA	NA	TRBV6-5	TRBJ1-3	CASSYSGRGNTIYF	TGTGCCAGCAGTTACTCGGGCCGGGGAAACACCATATATTTT
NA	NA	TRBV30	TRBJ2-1	CAWSAGAGTPYNEQFF	TGTGCCTGGAGTGCCGGTGCGGGAACCCCCTACAATGAGCAGTTCTTC
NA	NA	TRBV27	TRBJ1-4	CASSLATREKLFF	TGTGCCAGCAGTTTGGCGACACGAGAAAAACTGTTTTTT
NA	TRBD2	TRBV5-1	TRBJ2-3	CASSPWSGRLTDTQYF	TGCGCCAGCAGCCCGTGGAGCGGGAGGCTCACAGATACGCAGTATTTT
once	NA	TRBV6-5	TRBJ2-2	CASSYSAGNTGELFF	TGTGCCAGCAGTTACTCGGCAGGGAACACCGGGGAGCTGTTTTTT
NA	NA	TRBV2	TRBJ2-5	CASRLAGPPGETQYF	TGTGCCAGCAGGCTGGCGGGGCCTCCGGGGGAGACCCAGTACTTC
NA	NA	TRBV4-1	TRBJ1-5	CASSQEPRVGNQPQHF	TGCGCCAGCAGCCAAGAACCCAGGGTTGGTAATCAGCCCCAGCATTTT
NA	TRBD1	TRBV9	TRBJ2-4	CASSAGKQGLVENIQYF	TGTGCCAGCAGCGCGGGGAAACAGGGGTTGGTGGAAAACATTCAGTACTTC
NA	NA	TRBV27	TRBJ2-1	CASSVYIRDNLDNEQFF	TGTGCCAGCAGTGTCTACATCCGGGACAACCTCGACAATGAGCAGTTCTTC
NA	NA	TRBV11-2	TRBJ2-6	CASSSPRTGANVLTF	TGTGCCAGCAGCTCTCCGAGGACCGGGGCCAACGTCCTGACTTTC